The rows below give T cell receptor beta chains drawn from one sample of a study of T-cell reconstitution after alpha-beta-depleted transplantation in children. MiXCR, run by TCRdb on the PCR reads, gives a single entry per CDR3 protein. The data show 90,000 to 95,000 distinct CDR3 sequences, 9.5% to 15% seen once. The source was PBMCs from the stem cell graft donor, collected from the stem cell graft. The receptors were sampled from a human donor who donated a stem cell graft to a child with inherited bone marrow failure. Each CDR3 is given with its conserved first and last residue. Each record gives: clone size, D gene, J gene, V gene, CDR3 protein, CDR3 DNA. The D gene is left open where the match is weak. Size values are once, few and many counts, or a class for expanded clones, and some rows have none.

many - TRBJ2-1 TRBV12-3/TRBV12-4 CASSQTPQMDSYNEQFF TGTGCCAGCAGTCAAACCCCCCAGATGGACTCCTACAATGAGCAGTTCTTC
many TRBD1 TRBJ2-3 TRBV13 CASSPTGETDTQYF TGTGCCAGCAGCCCGACAGGGGAAACAGATACGCAGTATTTT
few - TRBJ1-1 TRBV18 CASSRYPPPSAEAFF TGTGCCAGCTCACGTTACCCACCCCCGAGCGCTGAAGCTTTCTTT
- TRBD1 TRBJ2-7 TRBV11-2 CASSNRDRYYEQYF TGTGCCAGCAGCAATAGGGACAGATACTACGAGCAGTACTTC
few - TRBJ1-5 TRBV28 CASSGLNQPQHF TGTGCCAGCAGTGGGCTGAACCAGCCCCAGCATTTT
- TRBD1 TRBJ2-7 TRBV4-3 CASSQSTGTYEQYF TGCGCCAGCAGCCAGTCGACAGGGACCTACGAGCAGTACTTC
many TRBD1 TRBJ2-7 TRBV5-1 CASSLGQGEQYF TGCGCCAGCAGCCTCGGACAGGGCGAGCAGTACTTC
many TRBD1 TRBJ1-1 TRBV5-1 CASSSQGRNTEAFF TGCGCCAGCAGCTCACAGGGGAGGAACACTGAAGCTTTCTTT
- - TRBJ1-1 TRBV7-2 CASSFATWGFTEAFF TGTGCCAGCAGCTTCGCCACCTGGGGGTTCACTGAAGCTTTCTTT
many - TRBJ1-1 TRBV20-1 CSASPTLFVTEAFF TGCAGTGCTAGCCCGACACTTTTCGTAACTGAAGCTTTCTTT
few TRBD1 TRBJ1-1 TRBV5-8 CASSLGRGRDTEAFF TGTGCCAGCAGCTTGGGAAGGGGGCGAGACACTGAAGCTTTCTTT
many TRBD2 TRBJ2-3 TRBV5-1 CASSFWRLAGGFTSTDTQYF TGCGCCAGCAGCTTTTGGCGGCTAGCGGGGGGATTCACTAGCACAGATACGCAGTATTTT
- TRBD1 TRBJ2-7 TRBV24-1 CATSDLEDRGKVYEQYF TGTGCCACCAGTGACTTAGAGGACAGGGGTAAGGTCTACGAGCAGTACTTC
many TRBD1 TRBJ2-7 TRBV5-1 CASSSTRQGAYEQYF TGCGCCAGCAGCTCAACGAGACAGGGGGCCTACGAGCAGTACTTC
many - TRBJ2-2 TRBV10-3 CAMREPGAGELFF TGTGCCATGAGGGAGCCCGGGGCCGGGGAGCTGTTTTTT
many - TRBJ1-1 TRBV3-1 CASSPKRYGTGDTEAFF TGTGCCAGCAGCCCCAAGAGGTACGGGACGGGCGACACTGAAGCTTTCTTT
- - TRBJ1-5 TRBV6-5 CASSYSTGADQPQHF TGTGCCAGCAGTTACTCGACGGGGGCGGATCAGCCCCAGCATTTT
few - TRBJ2-6 TRBV19 CASSMSGAGAGANVLTF TGTGCCAGTAGTATGTCAGGGGCGGGAGCTGGGGCCAACGTCCTGACTTTC
many TRBD2 TRBJ2-2 TRBV20-1 CSARAPQGREGLSRYTGELFF TGCAGTGCTAGAGCTCCCCAAGGGCGGGAGGGCCTTTCACGATACACCGGGGAGCTGTTTTTT
- TRBD1 TRBJ1-4 TRBV19 CASSPKGARANEKLFF TGTGCCAGTAGCCCGAAGGGGGCGCGGGCTAATGAAAAACTGTTTTTT
many TRBD1 TRBJ2-7 TRBV14 CASSRSRQGANEQYF TGTGCCAGCAGCCGATCCAGACAGGGGGCCAACGAGCAGTACTTC
many TRBD2 TRBJ2-1 TRBV5-1 CASSPLPTSGSYNEQFF TGCGCCAGCAGCCCTCTACCGACTAGCGGGTCGTACAATGAGCAGTTCTTC
- TRBD2 TRBJ2-1 TRBV10-3 CATRRGGGEGLAGAPQLF TGTGCCACCAGACGGGGAGGGGGCGAAGGACTAGCGGGAGCCCCACAGCTCTTC
many - TRBJ1-1 TRBV5-5 CASSLGVTAGTEAFF TGTGCCAGCAGCTTGGGGGTGACAGCGGGAACTGAAGCTTTCTTT
many TRBD1 TRBJ1-5 TRBV5-1 CASSPGTGDQPQHF TGCGCCAGCAGCCCCGGGACAGGGGATCAGCCCCAGCATTTT